One and the same sample provided the 20 T cell receptor beta chains below, sequenced in a study of T cells after yellow fever vaccination. TCRdb analysed the 5' RACE reads with MiXCR anew, one entry per CDR3 protein. The sample holds 620,000 or so distinct CDR3 sequences, over 9% seen once. The specimen comprised PBMCs, sampled on the day of the yellow fever booster vaccination. The source of these receptors is a man aged 25 to 40 who received the YFV17D yellow fever vaccine.

This clonotype was observed a handful of times. The genes are TRBV10-3 and TRBJ1-5; 8 bases agree with TRBD1. The germline CDR1 and CDR2 sequences are ENHRY and SYGVKD. V lost 0 bases to trimming and J lost 6 bases; unmatched junction nucleotides: 4. CDR3 length equals 15 residues. The CDR3 bases are TGTGCCATCAGTGAGTCCGGACAGGGTGGTCAGCCCCAGCATTTT. This sequence encodes CAISESGQGGQPQHF.

The V and J genes are TRBV28 and TRBJ2-1; the match to TRBD1 covers 7 bases. The junction had 9 bases not matched to a gene; V was cut back by 8 bases and J by 5 bases. This CDR3 is 14 amino acids long. Per the germline V gene, CDR1 is MDHEN and CDR2 is SYDVKM. CDR3 DNA: TGTGCCAGCTACCATCGACAGGGAAACAATGAGCAGTTCTTC. Encoded protein: CASYHRQGNNEQFF. Based on the CDR3 plus reference TRBV28 and TRBJ2-1, the full variable domain is DVKVTQSSRYLVKRTGEKVFLECVQDMDHENMFWYRQDPGLGLRLIYFSYDVKMKEKGDIPEGYSVSREKKERFSLILESASTNQTSMYLCASYHRQGNNEQFFGPGTRLTVL.

This clonotype turned up a few times. The gene calls are TRBV3-1 and TRBJ2-3, with 13 nucleotides matching TRBD2. V was pared by 0 bases and J by 3 bases, with 6 bases of the junction left unmatched. Germline values: CDR1 LGHDT, CDR2 YNNKEL (reference sequence). This CDR3 has 18 residues. The CDR3 spells CASSQEGGLAGETDTQYF. CDR3 bases: TGTGCCAGCAGCCAAGAGGGAGGACTAGCGGGAGAGACAGATACGCAGTATTTT.

This clonotype appeared a few times. The chain links TRBV7-2 to TRBJ2-5; 7 bases match TRBD2. Germline values: CDR1 SGHTA, CDR2 FQGNSA. The CDR3 has 16 amino acids. The trim removed 2 bases at V and 3 bases at J, leaving 9 bases unmatched. CDR3 sequence reads: CASSLIGGSVKETQYF. The CDR3 DNA sequence: TGTGCCAGCAGCTTAATAGGCGGGAGCGTAAAAGAGACCCAGTACTTC.

V usage is TRBV18 and J usage is TRBJ2-7; the D gene is possibly TRBD2 (5 bases). The ends were cut back, 6 bases at V and 5 bases at J, with 20 bases in the middle. The CDR3 has 15 residues. CDR1 and CDR2 from the germline V gene are KGHSH and LQKENI. Here the CDR3 reads CASSRRREGLDEQYF. The CDR3 DNA reads TGTGCCAGCTCCCGACGCCGAGAGGGTCTAGACGAGCAGTACTTC.

In this sample, this clonotype turned up a few times. This rearrangement joins TRBV6-1 to TRBJ2-7; 8 bases line up with TRBD1. The CDR3 sequence is 15 residues long. V was clipped by 6 bases and J by 2 bases; unmatched bases: 9. CDR1 is MNHNS and CDR2 is SASEGT in the germline V gene. CDR3 sequence (DNA): TGTGCCAGCAGGGGCACCGGGACAGGCACCTACGAGCAGTACTTC. It encodes CASRGTGTGTYEQYF.

V is TRBV20-1 and J is TRBJ2-5; D remains ambiguous. V dropped 3 bases and J dropped 2 bases, with 7 bases sitting between them. Germline V lookup: CDR1 DFQATT, CDR2 SNEGSKA (reference sequence). The CDR3 is 12 residues long. CDR3 nucleotides: TGCAGTGCTAGCGGCCGGCAAGAGACCCAGTACTTC. It codes for CSASGRQETQYF.

The chain joins TRBV12-3 or TRBV12-4 to TRBJ2-1; 11 positions match TRBD1. The CDR3 is 15 amino acids. V trimming: 5 bases; J trimming: 6 bases; junction bases outside the gene matches: 6. The CDR3 DNA is TGTGCCAGCAGTCGGCCGGGACAGGGGGTCAATGAGCAGTTCTTC. Protein product: CASSRPGQGVNEQFF.

The chain couples TRBV27 to TRBJ2-2, with a tentative D call TRBD1 (5 bases). Germline CDR1 reads MNHEY; CDR2 reads SMNVEV (reference sequence). Trimming left V 6 bases short and J 1 base short, with 9 bases between. The length of the CDR3 is 14 residues. This chain's CDR3 is CASRWGLNTGELFF. CDR3 bases: TGTGCCAGCAGATGGGGCCTGAACACCGGGGAGCTGTTTTTT.

This chain links TRBV7-2 with TRBJ1-2, with D possibly TRBD1 on 6 matching bases. With 1 base removed from V and 4 bases from J, the gap between germline ends came to 13 bases. The germline V gene has CDR1 SGHTA and CDR2 FQGNSA. The CDR3 totals 15 residues. The CDR3 nucleotides read TGTGCCAGCAGCTTAGTGGGGGCGGACAGCTATGGCTACACCTTC. Its translation is CASSLVGADSYGYTF.

This clonotype was seen repeatedly, ten times or more. The genes are TRBV20-1 and TRBJ2-5; 11 nucleotides align to TRBD2. J was trimmed by 7 bases and V by 6 bases; bases with no gene match: 7. The CDR3 is made up of 13 amino acids. The germline V gene has CDR1 DFQATT and CDR2 SNEGSKA (reference sequence). This CDR3 reads CSAISGRARTQYF. The CDR3 bases are TGCAGTGCAATTAGCGGGAGGGCTAGGACCCAGTACTTC.

This clonotype turned up a few times. The rearrangement joins TRBV29-1 to TRBJ2-2; 10 bases fit TRBD1. V shed 6 bases and J 5 bases; nucleotides not matched to a gene: 6. The germline V gene encodes CDR1 SQVTM and CDR2 ANQGSEA. The CDR3 runs 14 residues. CDR3 coding DNA: TGCAGCGTGGACAGGGGGAGCGGGACCGGGGAGCTGTTTTTT. This sequence encodes CSVDRGSGTGELFF.

This clonotype has a count of ten or more. The chain uses TRBV10-3 and TRBJ1-5; D not certain. The germline gives CDR1 ENHRY, CDR2 SYGVKD. V was clipped by 3 bases and J by 3 bases, with 12 bases between them. The CDR3 runs 15 residues. CDR3 protein: CAISDTVSSNQPQHF. DNA for the CDR3: TGTGCCATCAGTGATACGGTATCGTCCAATCAGCCCCAGCATTTT.

V gene TRBV4-3 combines with J gene TRBJ1-1; D is possibly TRBD1 (5 bases). The V gene lost 0 bases and the J gene lost 1 base, with 9 bases spanning the gap. CDR3 length: 15 residues. Germline V lookup: CDR1 LGHNA, CDR2 YSLEER. Here the CDR3 reads CASSQEGGTNTEAFF. Here the CDR3 DNA reads TGCGCCAGCAGCCAAGAGGGGGGGACGAACACTGAAGCTTTCTTT.

The sample holds a few counts of this clonotype. The rearrangement joins TRBV28 to TRBJ2-5, with 14 bases fitting TRBD2. With 4 bases clipped from V and 5 bases from J, the junction kept 9 bases outside the gene matches. CDR1 and CDR2 (germline): MDHEN, SYDVKM. The CDR3 has 17 residues. For the CDR3, the DNA is TGTGCCAGCAGTTATCGGACTAGCGGGAGGACGGCGGAGACCCAGTACTTC. It encodes CASSYRTSGRTAETQYF.

This clonotype was found a few times. The chain links TRBV21-1 to TRBJ2-7; the table calls TRBD2, which could not be checked here. TRBV21-1 is a pseudogene. CDR3 size: 12 residues. This CDR3 is CASSEIAGRQYF. In DNA form, the CDR3 reads TGTGCCAGCAGTGAAATAGCGGGAAGACAGTACTTC.

In its sample, this clonotype was seen a few times. The gene calls are TRBV27 and TRBJ2-5, with D possibly TRBD1 on 5 matching bases. V lost 6 bases and J lost 5, with 16 bases in between. In germline, CDR1 is MNHEY, CDR2 SMNVEV (reference sequence). The CDR3 loop spans 14 amino acids. Here the CDR3 DNA reads TGTGCCAGCAGCTCGGATAGGGGTTGGGAGACCCAGTACTTC. Translation: CASSSDRGWETQYF.

This clonotype was seen many times. This chain uses TRBV20-1 with TRBJ2-7; 7 bases agree with TRBD1. This CDR3 comprises 14 residues. V shed 3 bases and J 0 bases; nucleotides not matched to a gene: 5. From germline, CDR1 is DFQATT and CDR2 SNEGSKA (reference sequence). CDR3 sequence (DNA): TGCAGTGCTAGGGTCAGGGGGAGCTCCTACGAGCAGTACTTC. Translating it yields CSARVRGSSYEQYF.

This clonotype came up a few times. In DNA, the CDR3 is TGTGCCAGCAGCTTAGGGCAGGCCAAAGAGACCCAGTACTTC. Its protein is CASSLGQAKETQYF. This sequence joins TRBV7-2 and TRBJ2-5; D is uncertain. The CDR3 is 14 amino acids. Deletions cut 1 base from V and 3 bases from J, with 9 bases between. The germline CDR1 and CDR2 sequences are SGHTA and FQGNSA. The complete variable domain, with remaining parts taken from reference TRBV7-2 and TRBJ2-5, reads GAGVSQSPSNKVTEKGKDVELRCDPISGHTALYWYRQSLGQGLEFLIYFQGNSAPDKSGLPSDRFSAERTGGSVSTLTIQRTQQEDSAVYLCASSLGQAKETQYFGPGTRLLVL.

This clonotype was recorded a few times. The DNA is omitted, as the CDR3 cannot be located on it reliably, and the CDR3 follows TCRdb's listing. The V call is TRBV7-2, the J call TRBJ2-1; TRBD2 is the table's D call, not checked against the DNA. The CDR3 spans 17 amino acids, including both terminal residues. CDR1 is SGHTA, CDR2 FQGNSA, per germline. CDR3 in amino acids: CASRLRFGTSGLNEQFF.